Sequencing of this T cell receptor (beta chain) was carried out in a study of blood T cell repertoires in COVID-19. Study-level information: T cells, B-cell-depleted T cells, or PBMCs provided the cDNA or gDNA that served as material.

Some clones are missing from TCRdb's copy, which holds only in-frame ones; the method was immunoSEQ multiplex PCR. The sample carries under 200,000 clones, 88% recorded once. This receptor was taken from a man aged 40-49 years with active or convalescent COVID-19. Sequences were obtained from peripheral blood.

As DNA, the CDR3 is TGTGCCAGCTCACCACGGCGGGAGTTTGGCACCGGGGAGCTGTTTTTT. Its translation is CASSPRREFGTGELFF. The rearrangement links TRBV18 to TRBJ2-2, with 7 bases aligning to TRBD2. V shed 1 base and J 4 bases; nucleotides not matched to a gene: 6. This CDR3 is 16 amino acids long. The germline gives CDR1 KGHSH, CDR2 LQKENI.